Reported below is one TCR beta chain. The data were taken from a study of blood T cell repertoires in COVID-19. The CDR3 is made up of 14 amino acids. Trimming shortened V by 1 base and J by 3 bases, and 10 bases separated the two germline ends. Germline loops: CDR1 MGHRA, CDR2 YSYEKL. Profiling relied on immunoSEQ multiplex PCR, and the TCRdb table lists in-frame clones only, not all of them. Of about 100,000 clones listed, approximately 93% are singletons. The chain carries TRBV4-1 and TRBJ2-7; the D is unclear. This receptor was identified in a man aged 45-60 years with active COVID-19. The sample taken for sequencing was peripheral blood. CDR3 DNA sequence: TGCGCCAGCAGCCAAGGGGCAGAATTCTACGAGCAGTACTTC. It specifies CASSQGAEFYEQYF.